The T cell receptor (beta chain) described here comes from a study of chemoradiotherapy in HPV16-positive cancers. Clones were sequenced by immunoSEQ multiplex PCR, and TCRdb holds only the in-frame ones, with some missing. The sample consists of 25,000 to 30,000 clones, 93% of them appearing once. V lost 5 bases and J 3 bases, leaving 7 bases between the germline ends. Looked up from germline, CDR1 is SGHVS and CDR2 is FQNEAQ. There are 13 residues in the CDR3. This TCR was recovered from a human donor with HPV-associated anogenital cancer. The sample here was blood, taken from a patient who underwent chemoradiotherapy. The V call is TRBV7-8, the J call TRBJ1-4; D gene unclear. CDR3 region: CASSKESNEKLFF. CDR3 sequence (DNA): TGTGCCAGCAGCAAGGAGTCTAATGAAAAACTGTTTTTT.